This record covers a single T cell receptor (beta chain). The antigen remains unidentified. The source of the sample is a study of T-cell reconstitution after alpha-beta-depleted transplantation in children. This sample's TCRbeta library carried unique molecular identifier barcodes. TCRdb re-analysed the PCR reads in MiXCR, keeping a single row per CDR3 protein. Among hundreds of thousands of distinct CDR3 sequences listed, around 13% were seen once. Between the trimmed V and J ends, which lost 1 base and 3 bases, there was a span of 16 bases. The germline gives CDR1 LGHDT, CDR2 YNNKEL (reference sequence). This CDR3 region has 16 residues. Study-level results: After transplant, high TCRbeta diversity at day 60 in some patients arose from surviving recipient T cells and thymic progenitors. Two months or so post-transplant, alpha-beta T cells reportedly derived from several hundred expanded graft clones.

V gene TRBV3-1 combines with J gene TRBJ2-7; D not certain. This sample comprised PBMCs, obtained before TCRalphabeta/CD19-depleted stem cell transplant. The receptor was isolated from a girl aged 2 to 9 with congenital amegakaryocytic thrombocytopenia, due to receive a stem cell transplant. The CDR3 DNA reads as TGTGCCAGCAGCCAAGGGGTAGCTGCTATAGTCTACGAGCAGTACTTC. Translated, it gives CASSQGVAAIVYEQYF.